This passage covers 29 T cell receptor beta chains from one sample sequenced in a study of blood T cell repertoires in COVID-19. Clones were read by immunoSEQ multiplex PCR, and TCRdb kept only the in-frame ones, dropping some. The sample has around 100,000 clones, over 75% seen once. The sequenced material came from peripheral blood. Receptor source: a woman aged 55-70 years with acute or convalescent COVID-19.

The chain recombines TRBV30 with TRBJ1-6, with 10 positions matching TRBD1. The CDR3 sequence is 13 residues long. Germline V gene sequence: CDR1 GTSNPN, CDR2 SVGIG (reference sequence). V shed 4 bases and J 12 bases; nucleotides not matched to a gene: 6. The CDR3 is CAWTLTGGQPLHF. The CDR3, as DNA: TGTGCCTGGACTCTGACAGGGGGCCAACCCCTCCACTTT.

This chain links TRBV30 with TRBJ2-5, with D hard to call. Trimming took off 3 bases at V and 3 bases at J, with 8 bases between the two ends. The germline V gene encodes CDR1 GTSNPN and CDR2 SVGIG (reference sequence). This CDR3 contains 12 residues. The DNA for the CDR3 is TGTGCCTGGAGCCTATTAGAAGAGACCCAGTACTTC. Residues: CAWSLLEETQYF.

This clone appeared a single time. The V gene is TRBV28, the J gene TRBJ1-2, with unresolved D. CDR1 is MDHEN and CDR2 is SYDVKM in the germline V gene. The CDR3 runs 14 residues. The V end lost 6 bases, the J end lost 0 bases, and 11 bases lay between the germline ends. This chain's CDR3 is CASRYSGTNYGYTF. CDR3 nucleotides: TGTGCCAGCAGATATAGCGGAACTAACTATGGCTACACCTTC.

This clone appeared once. V is TRBV27 and J is TRBJ2-3; TRBD1 might be the D (7 bases). CDR1 and CDR2 from the germline V gene are MNHEY and SMNVEV (reference sequence). The CDR3 is 15 residues long. The ends were cut back, 2 bases at V and 3 bases at J, with 12 bases in the middle. The CDR3 spells CASSLGGTATDTQYF. The DNA of the CDR3 is TGTGCCAGCAGTTTAGGGGGGACAGCTACAGATACGCAGTATTTT.

This rearrangement joins TRBV6-1 to TRBJ2-1; the match to TRBD2 covers 9 bases. The CDR3 has 15 residues. The V segment lost 2 bases and the J segment 4 bases; nucleotides outside the gene matches: 3. In germline, CDR1 is MNHNS, CDR2 SASEGT. The chain's CDR3 is CASSEHSGRYNEQFF. CDR3 DNA: TGTGCCAGCAGTGAACATAGCGGGAGATACAATGAGCAGTTCTTC.

V usage is TRBV10-3 and J usage is TRBJ1-3; 7 bases map to TRBD1. The CDR3 has 17 residues. Germline CDR1 ENHRY, CDR2 SYGVKD. Trimming at V came to 0 bases and at J to 2 bases, leaving 7 bases not matched to a gene. The CDR3 here is CAISESLGRGPGNTIYF. CDR3 sequence (DNA): TGTGCCATCAGTGAGTCTCTCGGGAGGGGGCCTGGAAACACCATATATTTT.

This chain links TRBV28 with TRBJ2-6; no reliable D call. The CDR3 contains 15 residues. V was clipped by 1 base and J by 2 bases, with 6 bases between them. Germline V gene lookup returns CDR1 MDHEN and CDR2 SYDVKM. In DNA, the CDR3 is TGTGCCAGCAGTTTATCGGGTACTGGGGCCAACGTCCTGACTTTC. Translation: CASSLSGTGANVLTF.

A few counts support this clone. V gene TRBV19 combines with J gene TRBJ1-4; D not certain. With 4 bases removed from V and 10 bases from J, the gap between germline ends came to 13 bases. Germline CDR1 reads LNHDA; CDR2 reads SQIVND (reference sequence). This CDR3 is built from 13 residues. As DNA, the CDR3 is TGTGCCAGTAGTAACACCCGCGGGGTAAAACTGTTTTTT. Protein product: CASSNTRGVKLFF.

The chain employs TRBV11-2 and TRBJ2-3, with D possibly TRBD1 on 6 matching bases. This CDR3 has 15 residues. The V and J ends lost 5 bases and 4 bases respectively, with 16 bases between them. Germline CDR1 SGHAT, CDR2 FQNNGV. In DNA form, the CDR3 reads TGTGCCAGCAGCGGCAGGGGTCAGGGGTCAGATACGCAGTATTTT. This encodes CASSGRGQGSDTQYF.

This clone showed up just a few times. The V call is TRBV5-1, the J call TRBJ1-1; possibly TRBD1 for D (6 bases). Germline CDR1 reads SGHRS; CDR2 reads YFSETQ. The CDR3 totals 19 residues. Trimming removed 0 bases from V and 0 bases from J, with 21 bases in between. CDR3 region: CASSLVGRGLRLMNTEAFF. The DNA for the CDR3 is TGCGCCAGCAGCTTGGTGGGCAGGGGATTGAGATTGATGAACACTGAAGCTTTCTTT.

This clone occurred once. The V gene is TRBV29-1, the J gene TRBJ2-5; 11 nucleotides align to TRBD2. This CDR3 is 14 amino acids long. Germline V gives CDR1 SQVTM, CDR2 ANQGSEA. The trim removed 6 bases at V and 7 bases at J, leaving 10 bases unmatched. The CDR3 is CSVEGLAAWGTQYF. Written as DNA, the CDR3 is TGCAGCGTCGAGGGACTAGCGGCCTGGGGGACCCAGTACTTC. Together with reference TRBV29-1 and TRBJ2-5, the CDR3 gives the full variable domain: SAVISQKPSRDICQRGTSLTIQCQVDSQVTMMFWYRQQPGQSLTLIATANQGSEATYESGFVIDKFPISRPNLTFSTLTVSNMSPEDSSIYLCSVEGLAAWGTQYFGPGTRLLVL.

This sequence joins TRBV7-2 and TRBJ1-1; possibly TRBD1 for D (5 bases). The CDR3 runs 16 residues. Trimming left V 1 base short and J 3 bases short, with 15 bases between. CDR1 and CDR2 from the germline V gene are SGHTA and FQGNSA. The DNA of the CDR3 is TGTGCCAGCAGCTTAGTACCGGGGGGAAGGGACACTGAAGCTTTCTTT. Its protein product is CASSLVPGGRDTEAFF. Combining the CDR3 with reference TRBV7-2 and TRBJ1-1 gives the whole variable domain GAGVSQSPSNKVTEKGKDVELRCDPISGHTALYWYRQSLGQGLEFLIYFQGNSAPDKSGLPSDRFSAERTGGSVSTLTIQRTQQEDSAVYLCASSLVPGGRDTEAFFGQGTRLTVV.

This chain connects TRBV7-6 to TRBJ2-5; 9 nucleotides line up with TRBD1. The germline CDR1 and CDR2 sequences are SGHVS and FNYEAQ. The CDR3 consists of 16 residues. With 5 bases clipped from V and 1 base from J, the junction kept 8 bases outside the gene matches. CDR3 sequence (DNA): TGTGCCAGCAGCCAATCGGGACAGGGCTCCCAAGAGACCCAGTACTTC. Its translation is CASSQSGQGSQETQYF.

This clone was observed a handful of times. The CDR3, as DNA: TGTGCCAGTAGTTTTGATGCGGCTAGCGGAGCATACAATGAGCAGTTCTTC. It is translated as CASSFDAASGAYNEQFF. This chain links TRBV19 with TRBJ2-1; 7 nucleotides agree with TRBD2. Germline CDR1 reads LNHDA; CDR2 reads SQIVND (reference sequence). The J segment lost 4 bases and the V segment lost 5 bases, leaving 14 bases of the junction unmatched. This CDR3 comprises 17 residues.

V gene TRBV11-3 combines with J gene TRBJ1-1, with 9 bases aligning to TRBD1. V was clipped by 1 base and J by 4 bases; unmatched bases: 10. This CDR3 is built from 17 residues. The germline gives CDR1 SGHNT, CDR2 YENEEA. The CDR3 nucleotides are TGTGCCAGCAGCTTAGTCAGGTGGGGGGACAGGGCCACTGAAGCTTTCTTT. Translating it yields CASSLVRWGDRATEAFF.

J is TRBJ2-1 and V is TRBV10-3, with TRBD2 matching over 9 bases. The V gene end was trimmed by 10 bases and the J gene end by 8 bases; junction bases not matched to a gene: 18. The CDR3 totals 16 residues. From germline, CDR1 is ENHRY and CDR2 SYGVKD. DNA of the CDR3: TGTGCCACAACCCCGGGCGAGGCGGGAGGGAGCTATGAGCAGTTCTTC. Encoded protein: CATTPGEAGGSYEQFF.

The chain joins TRBV7-9 to TRBJ1-6; D not certain. Germline V gene lookup returns CDR1 SEHNR and CDR2 FQNEAQ (reference sequence). The V gene lost 0 bases and the J gene lost 8 bases, with 5 bases spanning the gap. The CDR3 is 13 amino acids. The CDR3 DNA reads TGTGCCAGCAGCTTAGCGCGAGATTCACCCCTCCACTTT. Amino acid sequence: CASSLARDSPLHF. The full variable domain, completed using reference TRBV7-9 and TRBJ1-6, is DTGVSQNPRHKITKRGQNVTFRCDPISEHNRLYWYRQTLGQGPEFLTYFQNEAQLEKSRLLSDRFSAERPKGSFSTLEIQRTEQGDSAMYLCASSLARDSPLHFGNGTRLTVT.

The rearrangement links TRBV19 to TRBJ1-2; TRBD1 agrees at 8 bases. The CDR3 is 14 amino acids. CDR1 is LNHDA, CDR2 SQIVND, per germline (reference sequence). V was pared by 6 bases and J by 3 bases, with 6 bases of the junction left unmatched. The CDR3 sequence: CASSFQGADYGYTF. The CDR3 DNA sequence: TGTGCCAGTAGCTTCCAGGGGGCGGACTATGGCTACACCTTC.

This clone came up once. The junction differs from germline at one of its ends, possibly a read error. The rearrangement uses TRBV11-3 and TRBJ2-7; TRBD1 aligns across 8 bases. There are 13 residues in the CDR3. Germline values: CDR1 SGHNT, CDR2 YENEEA. The CDR3 DNA sequence: TGTGCCAGCAGCTTAGATCTTAACAGGGGGATTGTTTTC. This translates into CASSLDLNRGIVF.

V and J are TRBV5-4 and TRBJ2-1; TRBD2 matches at 8 bases. V lost 0 bases to trimming and J lost 15 bases; unmatched junction nucleotides: 5. CDR1 is SGHNT, CDR2 YYREEE, per germline (reference sequence). This CDR3 region has 12 residues. The CDR3: CASSLASSGLFF. The CDR3 nucleotides are TGTGCCAGCAGCTTGGCGTCTAGCGGGCTGTTCTTC.

The rearrangement joins TRBV21-1 to TRBJ1-5; the D call of TRBD1 is as the table states it, not checked on the DNA. TRBV21-1 is designated a pseudogene. The CDR3 is made up of 14 amino acids. The CDR3 nucleotides read TGTGCCAGCAGCAAAGGGCTGTTCAATCAGCCCCAGCATTTT. Amino acid sequence: CASSKGLFNQPQHF.

V and J are TRBV6-1 and TRBJ1-6; no firm D call. Trimming removed 2 bases at V and 5 bases at J, with 7 bases between. Germline V gene lookup returns CDR1 MNHNS and CDR2 SASEGT. The CDR3 has 14 residues. The CDR3 sequence is CASSESRDNSPLHF. The CDR3 DNA reads TGTGCCAGCAGTGAAAGTCGGGATAATTCACCCCTCCACTTT.

This chain connects TRBV7-9 to TRBJ2-1, with TRBD2 matching 9 bases. The ends lost 5 bases at V and 16 bases at J; junction bases unmatched: 9. Germline assignment: CDR1 SEHNR and CDR2 FQNEAQ (reference sequence). The CDR3 runs to 12 residues. CDR3 residues: CASSALAGKGFF. Here the CDR3 DNA reads TGTGCCAGCAGCGCCCTAGCGGGAAAGGGATTCTTC.

This clone appeared a single time. For the CDR3, the DNA is TGTGCCACCAGTGATCCGGGACTAGCGGGAGTTGGGAAAGAGACCCAGTACTTC. Translated: CATSDPGLAGVGKETQYF. The chain carries TRBV24-1 and TRBJ2-5; 14 bases match TRBD2. The ends lost 3 bases at V and 3 bases at J; junction bases unmatched: 8. Looked up from germline, CDR1 is KGHDR and CDR2 is SFDVKD. The CDR3 loop spans 18 amino acids.

The sample holds a few counts of this clone. This chain joins TRBV28 and TRBJ2-7; the D gene is possibly TRBD2 (7 bases). Germline V gene sequence: CDR1 MDHEN, CDR2 SYDVKM. The ends were cut back, 7 bases at V and 5 bases at J, with 18 bases in the middle. The CDR3 has 14 amino acids. The CDR3 DNA is TGTGCCAGCATGGTGGGGGGGGCAGAGGACGAGCAGTACTTC. Amino acids: CASMVGGAEDEQYF.

The chain recombines TRBV11-2 with TRBJ2-5; D is undetermined. V lost 1 base, J lost 4 bases, and 16 bases lay in between. In germline, CDR1 is SGHAT, CDR2 FQNNGV. The CDR3 consists of 16 residues. In DNA form, the CDR3 reads TGTGCCAGCAGCTTAGCAGCGACCCTTAACGGAGAGACCCAGTACTTC. Protein: CASSLAATLNGETQYF.

A single count supports this clone. This chain uses TRBV2 with TRBJ2-4; weak D call: TRBD1 (6 bases). The germline V gene encodes CDR1 SNHLY and CDR2 FYNNEI. This CDR3 region has 11 residues. Trimming took off 6 bases at V and 13 bases at J, with 13 bases between the two ends. This CDR3 reads CASSLDSEQYF. The CDR3 bases are TGTGCCAGCAGCCTGGACAGCGAACAGTACTTC.

The chain employs TRBV18 and TRBJ2-1, with a weak D call TRBD2 (5 bases). Germline V CDR1 and CDR2: KGHSH, LQKENI. Trimming removed 2 bases at V and 14 bases at J, with 16 bases between. There are 13 residues in the CDR3. The CDR3 reads CASSPAARSEEFF. CDR3 DNA: TGTGCCAGCTCACCAGCCGCTAGGTCGGAGGAGTTCTTC.

V and J are TRBV2 and TRBJ2-7; 8 nucleotides line up with TRBD1. CDR3 length: 14 residues. The germline V gene has CDR1 SNHLY and CDR2 FYNNEI. The junction had 11 bases not matched to a gene; V was cut back by 4 bases and J by 9 bases. The CDR3 DNA follows: TGTGCCAGCAGTGGCCCCCAAACAGGGGGAAGGCAGTACGTC. Translating it yields CASSGPQTGGRQYV.